A single sample is the source of the 17 T cell receptor beta chains below, sequenced in a study of blood T cell repertoires in COVID-19. Measured with immunoSEQ multiplex PCR; TCRdb has only the in-frame clones, and not every one. Here the sample spans about 85,000 clones, approximately 88% being singletons. The material sequenced was peripheral blood. The receptor source for this set is a man between 60 and 75 years old with acute or convalescent COVID-19.

This chain links TRBV27 with TRBJ2-3; 8 bases fit TRBD2. Germline loops: CDR1 MNHEY, CDR2 SMNVEV (reference sequence). The CDR3 is made up of 14 amino acids. J gave up 5 bases and V 5 bases, and 6 bases lay outside the gene matches. The CDR3 bases are TGTGCCAGCAGTCCTCGGGGGGGTATAGATACGCAGTATTTT. Its protein product is CASSPRGGIDTQYF.

V gene TRBV30 combines with J gene TRBJ2-3; 13 positions agree with TRBD2. Germline-derived CDR1 and CDR2 are GTSNPN and SVGIG (reference sequence). V gave up 6 bases and J gave up 2 bases; unmatched junction bases: 11. The CDR3 is 17 residues long. For the CDR3, the DNA is TGTGCCTGCTACAACCCCGGGACTAGCGGGGCCACAGATACGCAGTATTTT. This codes for CACYNPGTSGATDTQYF. The full variable domain, with the rest looked up from reference TRBV30 and TRBJ2-3, is SQTIHQWPATLVQPVGSPLSLECTVEGTSNPNLYWYRQAAGRGLQLLFYSVGIGQISSEVPQNLSASRPQDRQFILSSKKLLLSDSGFYLCACYNPGTSGATDTQYFGPGTRLTVL.

V is TRBV4-3 and J is TRBJ1-1; D call uncertain. The CDR3 totals 14 residues. Germline-derived CDR1 and CDR2 are LGHNA and YSLEER. Trimming took off 0 bases at V and 3 bases at J, with 8 bases between the two ends. The CDR3 region has the DNA TGCGCCAGCAGCCAAGATGCGGCTTACACTGAAGCTTTCTTT. As protein: CASSQDAAYTEAFF.

The chain combines TRBV12-5 with TRBJ2-1; tentative D call: TRBD2 (5 bases). V was trimmed by 5 bases and J by 8 bases, leaving 13 bases between them. Germline assignment: CDR1 LGHNT and CDR2 FRNRAP. The CDR3 extends over 13 amino acids. The CDR3 spells CASGMRGYDEQFF. The CDR3 DNA sequence: TGTGCTAGTGGTATGAGAGGGTATGATGAGCAGTTCTTC.

Concerning this clone itself: The junction departs from germline at one end; a sequencing error may be responsible. The gene calls are TRBV6-5 and TRBJ1-5; TRBD1 might be the D (6 bases). The germline V gene encodes CDR1 MNHEY and CDR2 SVGAGI. The CDR3 extends over 14 amino acids. CDR3 sequence reads: CASSKTGPNQPQHF. Here the CDR3 DNA reads TGTGCCAGCAGTAAAACAGGGCCCAATCAGCCTCAGCATTTT.

The chain is built from TRBV5-1 and TRBJ2-3, with D possibly TRBD2 on 6 matching bases. CDR1 and CDR2 from the germline V gene are SGHRS and YFSETQ. The CDR3 loop spans 16 amino acids. Trimming pared 4 bases from V and 0 bases from J, leaving 15 bases between. For the CDR3, the DNA is TGCGCCAGCAGCCTAGGACTACAACGTAGCACAGATACGCAGTATTTT. Translation: CASSLGLQRSTDTQYF.

The chain is built from TRBV5-8 and TRBJ2-3; a weak D match, TRBD1 (6 bases). The V and J ends lost 1 base and 1 base respectively, with 10 bases between them. The CDR3 extends over 15 amino acids. Looked up from germline, CDR1 is SGHTS and CDR2 is YDEGEE. The CDR3 is CASSLYGGGTDTQYF. CDR3 sequence (DNA): TGTGCCAGCAGCTTGTATGGGGGCGGCACAGATACGCAGTATTTT.

The chain recombines TRBV19 with TRBJ1-5; D is undetermined. Germline V gene lookup returns CDR1 LNHDA and CDR2 SQIVND (reference sequence). This CDR3 comprises 14 residues. V dropped 7 bases and J dropped 0 bases, with 10 bases sitting between them. The CDR3 DNA is TGTGCCAGTACTAGCAGAAATAGCAATCAGCCCCAGCATTTT. As protein: CASTSRNSNQPQHF.

V and J are TRBV9 and TRBJ1-2; 10 bases are a match to TRBD1. V was clipped by 3 bases and J by 8 bases; unmatched bases: 7. The CDR3 spans 14 residues. Per the germline V gene, CDR1 is SGDLS and CDR2 is YYNGEE. The DNA for the CDR3 is TGTGCCAGCAGCGCGGGACAGGGGATTAGAGGCTACACCTTC. Encoded protein: CASSAGQGIRGYTF. Combining the CDR3 with reference TRBV9 and TRBJ1-2 gives the whole variable domain DSGVTQTPKHLITATGQRVTLRCSPRSGDLSVYWYQQSLDQGLQFLIQYYNGEERAKGNILERFSAQQFPDLHSELNLSSLELGDSALYFCASSAGQGIRGYTFGSGTRLTVV.

This clone was recorded only once. The chain joins TRBV4-3 to TRBJ2-2; TRBD1 matches at 9 bases. The V and J ends lost 1 base and 1 base, in that order; junction bases with no gene match: 4. Germline CDR1 reads LGHNA; CDR2 reads YSLEER. The CDR3 sequence is 17 residues long. The CDR3 DNA is TGCGCCAGCAGCCAAGTGACAGGGGGATTGAACACCGGGGAGCTGTTTTTT. Protein sequence: CASSQVTGGLNTGELFF.

Here the CDR3 DNA reads TGTGCCAGCAGGACAGGTGGATTCGCGTATACTGAAGCTTTCTTT. This codes for CASRTGGFAYTEAFF. The gene calls are TRBV27 and TRBJ1-1, with D perhaps TRBD1 (6 bases). The CDR3 length is 15 residues. Germline-derived CDR1 and CDR2 are MNHEY and SMNVEV (reference sequence). V was trimmed by 6 bases and J by 5 bases, leaving 19 bases between them.

As for this clone: This specimen includes other DNA sequences encoding the same CDR3. The rearrangement uses TRBV24-1 and TRBJ1-5; 9 bases are shared with TRBD1. This CDR3 is built from 16 residues. V lost 7 bases, J lost 4 bases, and 10 bases stayed unmatched. Germline CDR1 KGHDR, CDR2 SFDVKD. CDR3 loop: CATRGTGTYSNQPQHF. The CDR3 DNA reads as TGTGCCACCAGGGGGACAGGGACTTATAGTAATCAGCCCCAGCATTTT.

This clone has more than one count but fewer than ten. The chain combines TRBV4-3 with TRBJ2-7, with 12 bases matching TRBD2. The V and J ends lost 0 bases and 4 bases, in that order; junction bases with no gene match: 1. Germline CDR1 and CDR2: LGHNA and YSLEER. This CDR3 is built from 15 residues. Here the CDR3 DNA reads TGCGCCAGCAGCCAAGATGGACTAGCGGGGTACGAGCAGTACTTC. Amino acid sequence: CASSQDGLAGYEQYF.

The gene calls are TRBV6-5 and TRBJ1-5; D is perhaps TRBD1 (5 bases). The CDR3 loop spans 14 amino acids. V dropped 2 bases and J dropped 4 bases, with 9 bases sitting between them. CDR1 is MNHEY, CDR2 SVGAGI, per germline. Here the CDR3 DNA reads TGTGCCAGCAGTTACCAGGGCCCTAATCAGCCCCAGCATTTT. As protein: CASSYQGPNQPQHF.

The genes are TRBV11-2 and TRBJ1-5; D possibly corresponds to TRBD1 (5 bases). The V end was cut by 1 base, the J end by 3 bases, with 10 bases between. Germline V lookup: CDR1 SGHAT, CDR2 FQNNGV. The CDR3 is 15 residues long. The CDR3 DNA follows: TGTGCCAGCAGCTTAGGGGGGGGGATCAATCAGCCCCAGCATTTT. As protein: CASSLGGGINQPQHF.

The rearrangement uses TRBV25-1 and TRBJ2-3; TRBD1 matches at 7 bases. This CDR3 contains 15 residues. Germline assignment: CDR1 MGHDK and CDR2 SYGVNS. J lost 4 bases, V lost 2 bases, and 6 bases had no gene match. The CDR3 sequence: CASSEKRGHADTQYF. CDR3 coding DNA: TGTGCCAGCAGTGAAAAAAGGGGGCACGCAGATACGCAGTATTTT.

The chain joins TRBV6-1 to TRBJ1-5, with unresolved D. CDR1 and CDR2 from the germline V gene are MNHNS and SASEGT. The V and J ends lost 4 bases and 2 bases respectively, with 15 bases between them. CDR3 length: 16 amino acids. The CDR3 is CASSGRARVGNQPQHF. As DNA, the CDR3 is TGTGCCAGCAGTGGGAGGGCAAGGGTCGGCAATCAGCCCCAGCATTTT.